One sample yielded the 30 T cell receptor beta chains listed below, sequenced in a study of regulatory T cells. Study-level points and caveats: In CD3G-deficient patients, conventional CD4+ T cells were enriched for hydrophobic CDR3 residues at positions 6 and 7.

Amplification used 52 TRBV primers and 13 TRBJ primers. TCRdb's copy holds only in-frame clones and misses some; the assay was immunoSEQ multiplex PCR. Among tens of thousands of clones, roughly 92% were seen once, and the ten largest hold around 0.94%. Their antigens are not known. The sequencing input was conventional CD4+ T cells sorted from blood. All receptors come from a child younger than 10 with CD3G deficiency.

The chain combines TRBV28 with TRBJ2-7; 7 positions agree with TRBD1. V lost 6 bases and J lost 5; bases outside the gene matches: 10. Germline V lookup: CDR1 MDHEN, CDR2 SYDVKM. The CDR3 loop spans 14 amino acids. The CDR3 here is CASSPGTVLNEQYF. The CDR3 coding sequence is TGTGCCAGCAGCCCCGGGACAGTTCTTAACGAGCAGTACTTC.

The CDR3 spells CASTLNTEAFF. CDR3 nucleotide sequence: TGTGCCAGCACCTTGAACACTGAAGCTTTCTTT. V and J are TRBV6-1 and TRBJ1-1; unclear D gene. CDR1 MNHNS and CDR2 SASEGT come from the germline V gene. This CDR3 has 11 amino acids. V lost 7 bases and J 0 bases, leaving 3 bases between the germline ends.

J is TRBJ1-1 and V is TRBV20-1, with D hard to call. Per the germline V gene, CDR1 is DFQATT and CDR2 is SNEGSKA (reference sequence). V was clipped by 5 bases and J by 0 bases, with 4 bases between them. The CDR3 is made up of 11 amino acids. The CDR3 DNA follows: TGCAGTGCTTTCATGAACACTGAAGCTTTCTTT. This sequence encodes CSAFMNTEAFF.

This clone was counted only a few times. The sample has other DNA sequences that encode this CDR3 too. This sequence joins TRBV5-1 and TRBJ2-7; D might be TRBD2 (5 bases). Deletions cut 0 bases from V and 3 bases from J, with 7 bases between. CDR1 and CDR2 (germline): SGHRS, YFSETQ. The CDR3 extends over 13 amino acids. The DNA for the CDR3 is TGCGCCAGCAGCTTGGAGGCGGGCTACGAGCAGTACTTC. Translation gives CASSLEAGYEQYF.

The chain employs TRBV6-1 and TRBJ1-4, with a weak D call TRBD1 (5 bases). The germline CDR1 and CDR2 sequences are MNHNS and SASEGT. V lost 7 bases to trimming and J lost 7 bases, with 16 bases between them. The CDR3 has 14 amino acids. The CDR3 DNA follows: TGTGCCAGCACTGGGGGAGGGGCAGGTGAAAAACTGTTTTTT. This gives the protein CASTGGGAGEKLFF.

On this clone: At one of its ends the junction is not consistent with the germline gene, which may arise from a read error. This chain connects TRBV6-1 to TRBJ1-2, with D uncertain. This CDR3 is built from 12 residues. The V gene's germline CDR1 is MNHNS and CDR2 SASEGT. CDR3 DNA: TGTGCCAGCAGTCAAGCGGACTATGGCTACACCTTC. Encoded protein: CASSQADYGYTF.

This clone was detected only a few times. This chain uses TRBV6-6 with TRBJ1-5, with 8 bases fitting TRBD1. Trimming cost V 6 bases and J 4 bases; bases outside gene matches: 5. Germline CDR1 and CDR2: MNHNY and SVGAGI (reference sequence). CDR3 size: 14 residues. The CDR3 nucleotides read TGTGCCAGCAGGAGCCAGGGGGCGAATCAGCCCCAGCATTTT. It encodes CASRSQGANQPQHF.

V usage is TRBV7-3 and J usage is TRBJ1-2; D unresolved. The length of the CDR3 is 13 residues. V dropped 5 bases and J dropped 8 bases, with 15 bases sitting between them. Per germline, CDR1 SGHTA and CDR2 FQGTGA. The DNA for the CDR3 is TGTGCCAGCAGCCCCCGGGCCCACAAGGGCTACACCTTC. Encoded protein: CASSPRAHKGYTF. Combining the CDR3 with reference TRBV7-3 and TRBJ1-2 gives the whole variable domain GAGVSQTPSNKVTEKGKYVELRCDPISGHTALYWYRQSLGQGPEFLIYFQGTGAADDSGLPNDRFFAVRPEGSVSTLKIQRTERGDSAVYLCASSPRAHKGYTFGSGTRLTVV.

The chain combines TRBV12-5 with TRBJ2-3; D remains ambiguous. This CDR3 has 13 amino acids. Germline V gives CDR1 LGHNT, CDR2 FRNRAP. V lost 1 base and J lost 0, with 2 bases in between. The CDR3 is CASGLGSTDTQYF. The DNA of the CDR3 is TGTGCTAGTGGTTTGGGGAGCACAGATACGCAGTATTTT. The variable domain in full, completed from reference TRBV12-5 and TRBJ2-3, reads DARVTQTPRHKVTEMGQEVTMRCQPILGHNTVFWYRQTMMQGLELLAYFRNRAPLDDSGMPKDRFSAEMPDATLATLKIQPSEPRDSAVYFCASGLGSTDTQYFGPGTRLTVL.

V gene TRBV7-9 combines with J gene TRBJ2-5; D is perhaps TRBD1 (6 bases). Trimming removed 0 bases from V and 2 bases from J, with 16 bases in between. This CDR3 has 17 residues. CDR1 and CDR2 (germline): SEHNR, FQNEAQ (reference sequence). In DNA, the CDR3 is TGTGCCAGCAGCTTAGCGATTTCGTGGACAGTGCAAGAGACCCAGTACTTC. Protein product: CASSLAISWTVQETQYF.

This clone was counted a few times. This sequence joins TRBV6-6 and TRBJ1-2; 8 positions agree with TRBD1. V shed 4 bases, J shed 8 bases, and the junction held 9 bases outside the gene matches. Germline V gene data show CDR1 as MNHNY and CDR2 as SVGAGI (reference sequence). The length of the CDR3 is 14 residues. The DNA for the CDR3 is TGTGCCAGCAGTTGGACAGGGTCGGGATCGGGCTACACCTTC. Its protein is CASSWTGSGSGYTF.

J is TRBJ2-7 and V is TRBV6-1, with D tentatively TRBD1 (5 bases). The V gene's germline CDR1 is MNHNS and CDR2 SASEGT. CDR3 length: 14 amino acids. V was pared by 5 bases and J by 0 bases, with 11 bases between. CDR3 residues: CASSRGWGSYEQYF. Written as DNA, the CDR3 is TGTGCCAGCAGTAGGGGCTGGGGCTCCTACGAGCAGTACTTC.

The rearrangement uses TRBV28 and TRBJ2-3, with D unclear. The CDR3 runs 13 residues. Trimming left V 3 bases short and J 8 bases short, with 12 bases between. Germline V gene sequence: CDR1 MDHEN, CDR2 SYDVKM. The CDR3 sequence is CASSLAGAGTQYF. CDR3 DNA sequence: TGTGCCAGCAGTTTGGCCGGAGCCGGTACGCAGTATTTT.

This rearrangement joins TRBV6-6 to TRBJ2-2; the D is unclear. Germline V gene data show CDR1 as MNHNY and CDR2 as SVGAGI (reference sequence). V was trimmed by 6 bases and J by 8 bases, leaving 10 bases between them. CDR3 length: 12 amino acids. The CDR3 here is CASRSDAGELFF. As DNA, the CDR3 is TGTGCCAGCAGATCGGACGCTGGGGAGCTGTTTTTT.

This chain uses TRBV5-1 with TRBJ2-7; 7 positions agree with TRBD1. Germline V gives CDR1 SGHRS, CDR2 YFSETQ. The ends lost 4 bases at V and 6 bases at J; junction bases unmatched: 13. This CDR3 is 15 amino acids long. The CDR3 DNA follows: TGCGCCAGCAGCAAAGGGCCCGAGGGGGCCTTCGAGCAGTACTTC. Its protein product is CASSKGPEGAFEQYF. Based on the CDR3 plus reference TRBV5-1 and TRBJ2-7, the full variable domain is KAGVTQTPRYLIKTRGQQVTLSCSPISGHRSVSWYQQTPGQGLQFLFEYFSETQRNKGNFPGRFSGRQFSNSRSEMNVSTLELGDSALYLCASSKGPEGAFEQYFGPGTRLTVT.

The CDR3: CASSQVAGPGAGELFF. The CDR3 coding sequence is TGCGCCAGCAGTCAGGTGGCGGGACCGGGGGCCGGGGAGCTGTTTTTT. The chain has TRBV5-1 and TRBJ2-2; maybe TRBD2 (6 bases). Germline CDR1 and CDR2: SGHRS and YFSETQ. Deletions cut 5 bases from V and 6 bases from J, with 20 bases between. The CDR3 is made up of 16 amino acids.

The rearrangement links TRBV5-1 to TRBJ2-2, with D tentatively TRBD1 (5 bases). Germline lookup yields CDR1 SGHRS and CDR2 YFSETQ. V lost 3 bases, J lost 6 bases, and 9 bases lay in between. The CDR3 is 13 residues long. The DNA for the CDR3 is TGCGCCAGCAGCTCCCAGGGATCCGGGGAGCTGTTTTTT. Translation: CASSSQGSGELFF.

The chain employs TRBV2 and TRBJ1-5, with no clear D. Trimming removed 5 bases from V and 7 bases from J, with 24 bases in between. This CDR3 has 17 amino acids. The germline V gene has CDR1 SNHLY and CDR2 FYNNEI. The CDR3 is CASSSSFHSGDDQPQHF. In DNA, the CDR3 is TGTGCCAGCAGTTCTTCTTTTCATTCAGGTGACGACCAGCCCCAGCATTTT.

CDR3 sequence (DNA): TGCGCCTCCAGCAGCGGTAGCGGGAGGGCAACAGATACGCAGTATTTT. Translation gives CASSSGSGRATDTQYF. V and J are TRBV5-1 and TRBJ2-3; 11 bases map to TRBD2. CDR3 length: 16 amino acids. Germline CDR1 reads SGHRS; CDR2 reads YFSETQ. After removal of 10 bases from V and 3 bases from J, the junction contained 13 bases not matched to a gene.

This clone has more than one count but fewer than ten. V gene TRBV6-1 combines with J gene TRBJ2-2; D is perhaps TRBD1 (6 bases). V lost 5 bases and J 4 bases, leaving 11 bases between the germline ends. The germline gives CDR1 MNHNS, CDR2 SASEGT. This CDR3 has 14 amino acids. CDR3 residues: CASSSDRTTGELFF. The DNA of the CDR3 is TGTGCCAGCAGTTCTGACAGGACCACCGGGGAGCTGTTTTTT.

This sequence joins TRBV19 and TRBJ2-1; 7 bases fit TRBD1. This CDR3 has 14 amino acids. The J segment lost 3 bases and the V segment lost 4 bases, leaving 3 bases of the junction unmatched. Looked up from germline, CDR1 is LNHDA and CDR2 is SQIVND (reference sequence). CDR3 in amino acids: CASSRGQFYNEQFF. CDR3 bases: TGTGCCAGTAGTAGGGGACAGTTCTACAATGAGCAGTTCTTC.

The V gene is TRBV6-5, the J gene TRBJ2-7; no firm D call. V was pared by 7 bases and J by 2 bases, with 12 bases between. The length of the CDR3 is 13 residues. CDR1 MNHEY and CDR2 SVGAGI come from the germline V gene. The CDR3 DNA reads TGTGCCAGCACCTCGCGCAGTGCCTACGAGCAGTACTTC. Amino acids: CASTSRSAYEQYF.

V and J are TRBV19 and TRBJ2-1; 12 nucleotides line up with TRBD2. The CDR3 has 15 residues. Germline loops: CDR1 LNHDA, CDR2 SQIVND (reference sequence). Unmatched junction bases numbered 6, after V lost 5 bases and J lost 7 bases. DNA of the CDR3: TGTGCCAGTAGTGAACTAGCGGGAGGCTCAAATGAGCAGTTCTTC. Translated, it gives CASSELAGGSNEQFF.

The chain employs TRBV28 and TRBJ2-7, with 8 bases identical to TRBD1. The germline V gene has CDR1 MDHEN and CDR2 SYDVKM. Trimming removed 7 bases from V and 2 bases from J; junction bases left unmatched: 7. CDR3 length equals 14 residues. As DNA, the CDR3 is TGTGCCAGCACGAGCGCACAGGGGGCCTACGAGCAGTACTTC. Protein sequence: CASTSAQGAYEQYF.

The chain combines TRBV6-1 with TRBJ2-7; 8 bases line up with TRBD1. The V segment lost 6 bases and the J segment 2 bases; nucleotides outside the gene matches: 3. The CDR3 runs to 13 residues. In germline, CDR1 is MNHNS, CDR2 SASEGT. CDR3 region: CASRGQETYEQYF. CDR3 nucleotide sequence: TGTGCCAGCAGGGGACAGGAGACCTACGAGCAGTACTTC.

This clone has just one count. J is TRBJ2-2 and V is TRBV28; D unclear. Trimming left V 1 base short and J 4 bases short, with 4 bases between. Germline V gene sequence: CDR1 MDHEN, CDR2 SYDVKM. The CDR3 has 13 residues. DNA of the CDR3: TGTGCCAGCAGTTTATCATTCACCGGGGAGCTGTTTTTT. This translates into CASSLSFTGELFF.

J is TRBJ2-7 and V is TRBV10-3; 7 nucleotides line up with TRBD2. This CDR3 is 11 amino acids long. CDR1 and CDR2 (germline): ENHRY, SYGVKD. Trimming at V came to 10 bases and at J to 6 bases, leaving 6 bases not matched to a gene. CDR3 coding DNA: TGTGCCACCGGGAGGTCAGGCGAGCAGTACTTC. This gives the protein CATGRSGEQYF.

V and J are TRBV6-1 and TRBJ2-1; 10 nucleotides align to TRBD1. Germline values: CDR1 MNHNS, CDR2 SASEGT. The ends lost 11 bases at V and 6 bases at J; junction bases unmatched: 10. This CDR3 spans 14 amino acids. CDR3 residues: CASQTGTGVNEQFF. In nucleotides, the CDR3 is TGTGCCTCCCAAACCGGGACAGGGGTCAATGAGCAGTTCTTC.

The chain links TRBV28 to TRBJ2-2; D remains unclear. Germline CDR1 reads MDHEN; CDR2 reads SYDVKM. This CDR3 comprises 17 residues. V lost 2 bases to trimming and J lost 2 bases, with 15 bases between them. In DNA form, the CDR3 reads TGTGCCAGCAGTTTAGCGGCTCCCCACCAAAACACCGGGGAGCTGTTTTTT. Translated: CASSLAAPHQNTGELFF. Full variable domain (remainder filled in from reference TRBV28 and TRBJ2-2): DVKVTQSSRYLVKRTGEKVFLECVQDMDHENMFWYRQDPGLGLRLIYFSYDVKMKEKGDIPEGYSVSREKKERFSLILESASTNQTSMYLCASSLAAPHQNTGELFFGEGSRLTVL.

The genes are TRBV6-1 and TRBJ2-1; weak D call: TRBD2 (6 bases). Germline values: CDR1 MNHNS, CDR2 SASEGT. The CDR3 is 14 amino acids. V dropped 4 bases and J dropped 12 bases, with 19 bases sitting between them. CDR3 nucleotides: TGTGCCAGCAGTGTTCGCTCTAGCGATTTTGGGCAGTTCTTC. This gives the protein CASSVRSSDFGQFF.